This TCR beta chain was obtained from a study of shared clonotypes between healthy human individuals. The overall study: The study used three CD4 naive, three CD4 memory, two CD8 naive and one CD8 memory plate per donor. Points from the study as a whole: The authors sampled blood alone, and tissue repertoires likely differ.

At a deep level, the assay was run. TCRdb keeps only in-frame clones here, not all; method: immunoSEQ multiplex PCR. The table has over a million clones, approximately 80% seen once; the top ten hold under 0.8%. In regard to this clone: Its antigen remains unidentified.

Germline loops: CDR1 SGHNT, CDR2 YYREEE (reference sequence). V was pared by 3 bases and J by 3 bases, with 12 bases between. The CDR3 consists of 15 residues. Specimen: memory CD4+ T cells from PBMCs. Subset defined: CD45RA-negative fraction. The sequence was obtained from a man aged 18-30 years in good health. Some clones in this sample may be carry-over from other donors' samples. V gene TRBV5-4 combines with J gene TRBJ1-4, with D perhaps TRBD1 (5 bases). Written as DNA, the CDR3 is TGTGCCAGCAGCTGGGGGGGAAGAGCTAATGAAAAACTGTTTTTT. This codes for CASSWGGRANEKLFF.